The rows below give T cell receptor beta chains drawn from one sample of a study of blood T cell repertoires in COVID-19. The assay was immunoSEQ multiplex PCR, and TCRdb's table has in-frame clones only and misses some. The sample records 130,000 or so clones, roughly four fifths being singletons. Sequencing was performed on peripheral blood. These receptors originate from a human donor in a cohort sampled during active COVID-19. Each CDR3 is given with its conserved first and last residue. The order of the fields is J gene, D gene, clone size, V gene, CDR3 protein, CDR3 DNA. The D gene is left open where the match is weak. A row's size may be missing; if present it is once, few, many or a size class.

>TRBJ2-1|TRBD1|-|TRBV7-9
CASSLAATGANEQFF
TGTGCCAGCAGCTTAGCGGCGACAGGGGCCAATGAGCAGTTCTTC
>TRBJ2-5|-|-|TRBV7-6
CASSPSQVQETQYF
TGTGCCAGCAGCCCCAGCCAGGTACAAGAGACCCAGTACTTC
>TRBJ1-1|TRBD1|-|TRBV6-4
CASKRDSQNMNTEAFF
TGTGCCAGCAAACGGGACAGCCAGAACATGAACACTGAAGCTTTCTTT
>TRBJ1-2|TRBD1|-|TRBV5-1
CASSLGQGDVYTF
TGCGCCAGCAGCTTGGGGCAGGGGGACGTCTACACCTTC
>TRBJ2-7|TRBD1|-|TRBV7-9
CASSPAGQGGAYEQYF
TGTGCCAGCAGCCCCGCCGGACAGGGGGGGGCCTACGAGCAGTACTTC
>TRBJ1-5|-|-|TRBV2
CASNPGKGENQPQHF
TGTGCCAGCAACCCAGGGAAGGGGGAAAATCAGCCCCAGCATTTT
>TRBJ2-3|TRBD1|-|TRBV5-1
CASSFPPGQGTDTQYF
TGCGCCAGCAGCTTCCCTCCGGGACAGGGAACAGATACGCAGTATTTT
>TRBJ2-3|-|few|TRBV7-9
CASSKGGGVRTDTQYF
TGTGCCAGCAGCAAAGGAGGGGGGGTTCGGACAGATACGCAGTATTTT
>TRBJ1-1|-|-|TRBV19
CASSMPTSTEAFF
TGTGCCAGTAGTATGCCCACTTCCACTGAAGCTTTCTTT
>TRBJ2-3|TRBD1|-|TRBV3-1/TRBV3-2
CASSQPSLGQGRDTQYF
TGTGCCAGCAGCCAACCCTCTCTTGGACAGGGGAGAGATACGCAGTATTTT
>TRBJ2-5|TRBD1|-|TRBV19
CASSQGVQETQYF
TGTGCCAGTAGTCAGGGGGTACAAGAGACCCAGTACTTC
>TRBJ1-4|-|-|TRBV19
CASSLSGGANEKLFF
TGTGCCAGTAGTCTTTCGGGGGGGGCGAATGAAAAACTGTTTTTT
>TRBJ2-7|-|-|TRBV14
CASSQFGGAPYEQYF
TGTGCCAGCAGCCAATTCGGGGGTGCCCCCTACGAGCAGTACTTC
>TRBJ2-1|TRBD2|-|TRBV7-9
CASSTGVASGQDEQFF
TGTGCCAGCAGTACGGGGGTGGCTAGCGGGCAAGATGAGCAGTTCTTC
>TRBJ1-1|TRBD1|-|TRBV6-6
CASRTGQNTEAFF
TGTGCCAGCAGGACAGGGCAGAACACTGAAGCTTTCTTT
>TRBJ2-7|TRBD1|-|TRBV10-3
CAISGQGAHSEQYF
TGTGCCATCAGCGGACAGGGGGCGCATAGCGAGCAGTACTTC
>TRBJ2-2|TRBD2|-|TRBV4-1
CASSRLAGSPGELFF
TGCGCCAGCAGCAGACTAGCGGGGTCGCCCGGGGAGCTGTTTTTT
>TRBJ2-7|TRBD2|few|TRBV3-1/TRBV3-2
CASSQDPGTSAYF
TGTGCCAGCAGCCAAGATCCCGGGACTAGCGCGTACTTC
>TRBJ2-3|-|-|TRBV28
CASSSPGEPDTQYF
TGTGCCAGCAGTTCCCCAGGGGAACCAGATACGCAGTATTTT
>TRBJ1-2|-|-|TRBV2
CASNLGGDLGYTF
TGTGCCAGCAACCTTGGAGGGGACTTGGGCTACACCTTC
>TRBJ1-2|TRBD1|few|TRBV24-1
CATSDLGQGGYGYTF
TGTGCCACCAGTGATCTAGGACAGGGCGGCTATGGCTACACCTTC
>TRBJ1-4|-|-|TRBV10-3
CAISRGPGTPTTNEKLFF
TGTGCCATCAGTCGGGGCCCGGGGACACCCACAACTAATGAAAAACTGTTTTTT
>TRBJ1-1|-|-|TRBV10-3
CAISESTAQAFF
TGTGCCATCAGTGAGTCGACAGCCCAAGCTTTCTTT
>TRBJ1-3|-|-|TRBV7-6
CASSHTGNSVGSTIYF
TGTGCCAGCAGCCACACAGGGAATTCAGTTGGAAGCACCATATATTTT
>TRBJ1-2|TRBD1|-|TRBV6-5
CASSYFRGQGTYGYTF
TGTGCCAGCAGTTACTTTAGGGGACAGGGCACCTATGGCTACACCTTC
>TRBJ2-1|TRBD2|few|TRBV7-2
CASSRGLAEGGNEQFF
TGTGCCAGCAGCCGGGGACTAGCAGAGGGAGGGAATGAGCAGTTCTTC
>TRBJ2-7|-|-|TRBV6-5
CASGTLQGYEQYF
TGTGCCAGCGGGACCCTCCAGGGGTACGAGCAGTACTTC
>TRBJ1-2|-|-|TRBV6-5
CASSYGVRNGYTF
TGTGCCAGCAGTTACGGAGTAAGGAATGGCTACACCTTC
>TRBJ2-1|TRBD1|-|TRBV10-3
CAISDQDRASSYNEQFF
TGTGCCATCAGTGACCAGGACAGGGCCAGCTCCTACAATGAGCAGTTCTTC
>TRBJ1-3|-|-|TRBV29-1
CSVSSGGAGNTIYF
TGCAGCGTTTCCTCGGGGGGCGCTGGAAACACCATATATTTT
>TRBJ2-7|TRBD2|few|TRBV5-5
CASRTGIAGGKYEQYF
TGTGCCAGCAGGACGGGAATAGCGGGGGGGAAGTACGAGCAGTACTTC
>TRBJ1-4|-|-|TRBV5-1
CASSEVATNEKLFF
TGCGCCAGCTCCGAGGTGGCAACTAATGAAAAACTGTTTTTT
>TRBJ2-2|TRBD2|-|TRBV6-8
CASPGTSGYTGELFF
TGTGCCAGCCCGGGGACTAGCGGCTACACCGGGGAGCTGTTTTTT
>TRBJ2-5|-|-|TRBV7-9
CASSPPLYWETQYF
TGTGCCAGCAGCCCCCCCCTTTACTGGGAGACCCAGTACTTC
>TRBJ1-5|-|-|TRBV28
CASSSETDQPQHF
TGTGCCAGCAGTTCAGAGACAGATCAGCCCCAGCATTTT
>TRBJ1-4|-|few|TRBV7-2
CASSPPGITNEKLFF
TGTGCCAGCAGCCCCCCAGGGATAACTAATGAAAAACTGTTTTTT
>TRBJ2-6|-|few|TRBV15
CATSRLSGANVLTF
TGTGCCACCAGCAGATTATCTGGGGCCAACGTCCTGACTTTC
>TRBJ2-7|TRBD1|-|TRBV7-2
CASSQTGPRSSYEQYF
TGTGCCAGCAGCCAGACAGGGCCCCGATCCTCCTACGAGCAGTACTTC
>TRBJ1-5|TRBD1|-|TRBV19
CASSMDRGQGQPQHF
TGTGCCAGTAGTATGGACAGGGGGCAGGGTCAGCCCCAGCATTTT
>TRBJ2-1|TRBD2|-|TRBV5-1
CASSPAPSGGASYNEQFF
TGCGCCAGCAGCCCAGCTCCTAGCGGGGGGGCTTCCTACAATGAGCAGTTCTTC
>TRBJ1-1|TRBD1|-|TRBV19
CASSMGLRQGLEAFF
TGTGCCAGTAGTATGGGTCTCCGACAGGGCCTTGAAGCTTTCTTT
>TRBJ1-3|-|-|TRBV5-1
CASSSGNGNTIYF
TGCGCCAGCAGCTCGGGGAACGGAAACACCATATATTTT
>TRBJ1-3|-|-|TRBV10-3
CAVIGNGNTIYF
TGTGCCGTCATCGGTAATGGAAACACCATATATTTT
>TRBJ2-5|TRBD1|once|TRBV10-2
CASSRGRVETQYF
TGCGCCAGCAGTAGGGGGCGCGTGGAGACCCAGTACTTC
>TRBJ2-1|TRBD2|-|TRBV7-2
CASRPGGSGGPNEQFF
TGTGCCAGCAGACCCGGGGGTAGCGGGGGGCCTAATGAGCAGTTCTTC